This T cell receptor (beta chain) derives from a study of T cell changes during pregnancy in multiple sclerosis. Germline V gene data show CDR1 as SGHAT and CDR2 as FQNNGV. V lost 1 base and J lost 3, with 7 bases in between. This CDR3 is 14 amino acids long. Only a few counts were recorded for this clone. Clones were sequenced by immunoSEQ multiplex PCR, and TCRdb holds only the in-frame ones, with some missing. The table records some 70,000 clones, roughly nine tenths of them present only once. The material was peripheral blood, obtained in the second trimester of pregnancy. This chain joins TRBV11-2 and TRBJ1-5; no definite D call. The clonotype was recovered from a female donor in good health, enrolled as a control in a pregnancy study. CDR3: CASSLGQFNQPQHF. The CDR3, as DNA: TGTGCCAGCAGCTTAGGGCAGTTCAATCAGCCCCAGCATTTT.